Listed below are T cell receptor beta chains from one sample, sequenced in a study of CD8 T cells in Susac syndrome. MiXCR was run by TCRdb on the immunoSEQ multiplex PCR reads, yielding one entry per CDR3 protein. The table records about 150,000 distinct CDR3 sequences, approximately 94% of them present only once. Input material: CD8+ T cells from PBMCs. The receptors come from a human donor with multiple sclerosis. The CDR3 runs from the conserved cysteine through the conserved F or W. Each record gives: clone size, D gene, CDR3 length, J gene, V gene, CDR3 protein, CDR3 DNA. A D gene is named only where the DNA matches it firmly. Size tells how often a clone was seen (once, few, many) or the class of an expanded clone, and some rows leave it out.

NA	NA	16	TRBJ2-5	TRBV7-8	CASSYPVEAEQETQYF	TGTGCCAGCAGCTACCCCGTGGAGGCCGAACAAGAGACCCAGTACTTC
NA	TRBD2	16	TRBJ2-4	TRBV7-9	CASSPASGGDKNIQYF	TGTGCCAGCAGTCCCGCTAGCGGGGGGGATAAAAACATTCAGTACTTC
once	NA	13	TRBJ1-2	TRBV6-2/TRBV6-3	CASSVPGGDGYTF	TGTGCCAGCAGTGTCCCGGGAGGAGATGGCTACACCTTC
NA	NA	12	TRBJ1-1	TRBV30	CAWISPNTEAFF	TGTGCCTGGATTAGCCCGAACACTGAAGCTTTCTTT
NA	TRBD2	15	TRBJ2-7	TRBV11-2	CASSLEAGVTYEQYF	TGTGCCAGCAGCTTAGAGGCGGGGGTTACCTACGAGCAGTACTTC
NA	NA	14	TRBJ2-7	TRBV9	CASSVGTASYEQYF	TGTGCCAGCAGCGTAGGAACAGCCTCCTACGAGCAGTACTTC
once	NA	15	TRBJ2-1	TRBV3-1	CASSQDLSSYNEQFF	TGTGCCAGCAGCCAAGATCTTAGCTCCTACAATGAGCAGTTCTTC
NA	TRBD2	13	TRBJ2-7	TRBV7-8	CASTGGRSYEQYF	TGTGCCAGCACGGGGGGGCGATCCTACGAGCAGTACTTC
NA	NA	15	TRBJ1-1	TRBV15	CATSITEGLSLEAFF	TGTGCCACCAGCATAACTGAGGGGCTAAGCCTAGAAGCTTTCTTT
NA	NA	15	TRBJ2-7	TRBV7-9	CASSSPAGAYYEQYF	TGTGCCAGCAGCTCCCCTGCAGGGGCGTACTACGAGCAGTACTTC
NA	TRBD2	18	TRBJ2-5	TRBV3-1	CASSQDDRRGGIQETQYF	TGTGCCAGCAGCCAAGATGATCGGCGGGGGGGAATCCAAGAGACCCAGTACTTC
NA	NA	12	TRBJ2-5	TRBV29-1	CSGLSNQETQYF	TGCAGCGGGTTGAGTAACCAAGAGACCCAGTACTTC
NA	NA	15	TRBJ1-2	TRBV20-1	CSARAPVGHGWGYTF	TGCAGTGCTAGGGCCCCCGTAGGCCACGGATGGGGCTACACCTTC
NA	NA	16	TRBJ1-6	TRBV3-1	CASSQERSSYNSPLHF	TGTGCCAGCAGCCAAGAAAGGAGTTCCTATAATTCACCCCTCCACTTT
NA	NA	14	TRBJ1-2	TRBV30	CAGRVNVGNYGYTF	TGTGCCGGGAGGGTGAACGTCGGTAACTATGGCTACACCTTC
NA	NA	12	TRBJ2-1	TRBV13	CASSISGPLQFF	TGTGCCAGCAGCATATCGGGACCACTCCAGTTCTTC
NA	NA	16	TRBJ2-5	TRBV28	CASSLGLQGSQETQYF	TGTGCCAGCAGTTTGGGACTTCAGGGGTCCCAAGAGACCCAGTACTTC
NA	TRBD1	14	TRBJ2-5	TRBV11-2	CASRDRDVVETQYF	TGTGCCAGCCGGGACAGGGATGTTGTAGAGACCCAGTACTTC
NA	TRBD1	13	TRBJ1-2	TRBV19	CASSGDRSYGYTF	TGTGCCAGTAGTGGGGACAGAAGCTATGGCTACACCTTC
NA	TRBD2	18	TRBJ2-6	TRBV3-1	CASSQDWRGVAGANVLTF	TGTGCCAGCAGCCAAGATTGGCGGGGGGTAGCTGGGGCCAACGTCCTGACTTTC
NA	NA	16	TRBJ1-2	TRBV20-1	CSARDTSGTDLTGYTF	TGCAGTGCTAGAGATACGAGCGGGACGGATCTTACTGGCTACACCTTC
NA	NA	14	TRBJ1-6	TRBV7-9	CASALEGGGYPLHF	TGTGCCAGCGCCTTGGAGGGGGGCGGGTATCCCCTCCACTTT
NA	TRBD2	11	TRBJ2-7	TRBV20-1	CSALREAEQYF	TGCAGTGCCCTCCGGGAGGCAGAGCAGTACTTC
NA	NA	13	TRBJ2-1	TRBV3-1	CASSQLRYNEQFF	TGTGCCAGCAGCCAACTCAGATACAATGAGCAGTTCTTC
NA	TRBD1	15	TRBJ1-5	TRBV5-6	CASSLFIQGDQPQHF	TGTGCCAGCAGCTTGTTCATCCAGGGGGATCAGCCCCAGCATTTT
NA	NA	17	TRBJ2-2	TRBV30	CAWSVEDRTVNTGELFF	TGTGCCTGGAGTGTGGAAGATCGGACAGTGAACACCGGGGAGCTGTTTTTT
NA	NA	14	TRBJ2-2	TRBV13	CASSPQGRTGELFF	TGTGCCAGCAGCCCCCAGGGCCGCACCGGGGAGCTGTTTTTT
NA	NA	15	TRBJ1-5	TRBV3-1	CASSQDEGGRQPQHF	TGTGCCAGCAGCCAAGACGAGGGAGGTCGCCAGCCCCAGCATTTT
NA	NA	12	TRBJ2-2	TRBV12-3/TRBV12-4	CASMENTGELFF	TGTGCCAGCATGGAGAACACCGGGGAGCTGTTTTTT
once	TRBD2	16	TRBJ2-3	TRBV13	CASSGPLAGSTDTQYF	TGTGCCAGCAGCGGACCGCTAGCGGGTAGCACAGATACGCAGTATTTT
few	TRBD1	15	TRBJ2-1	TRBV20-1	CSARRGQSSYNEQFF	TGCAGTGCTAGAAGGGGGCAAAGCTCCTACAATGAGCAGTTCTTC
NA	NA	11	TRBJ1-1	TRBV5-3	CARSLSTEAFF	TGTGCCAGAAGCTTGTCCACTGAAGCTTTCTTT
NA	TRBD1	19	TRBJ1-4	TRBV3-1	CASSQDHQGDVRRNEKLFF	TGTGCCAGCAGCCAAGATCACCAGGGGGACGTACGCCGTAATGAAAAACTGTTTTTT
NA	NA	13	TRBJ1-5	TRBV27	CASGGFGIQPQHF	TGTGCCAGCGGGGGGTTCGGTATTCAGCCCCAGCATTTT
NA	NA	14	TRBJ2-2	TRBV10-3	CAISVFKNTGELFF	TGTGCCATCAGTGTTTTTAAGAACACCGGGGAGCTGTTTTTT
NA	NA	10	TRBJ2-1	TRBV30	CAWGSNEQFF	TGTGCCTGGGGGTCTAATGAGCAGTTCTTC
NA	TRBD1	17	TRBJ1-5	TRBV7-3	CASSPNGQGSSNQPQHF	TGTGCCAGCAGCCCCAACGGACAGGGCAGTAGCAATCAGCCCCAGCATTTT
NA	NA	16	TRBJ1-2	TRBV5-1	CASSSAMGPNNYGYTF	TGCGCCAGCAGCTCTGCTATGGGGCCTAATAACTATGGCTACACCTTC
NA	NA	14	TRBJ1-5	TRBV7-9	CASSLAGGRQPQHF	TGTGCCAGCAGCTTAGCTGGAGGTCGTCAGCCCCAGCATTTT
NA	TRBD1	15	TRBJ2-1	TRBV9	CASSPPGTVYNEQFF	TGTGCCAGCAGCCCTCCCGGGACAGTCTACAATGAGCAGTTCTTC
few	TRBD2	13	TRBJ2-7	TRBV29-1	CSVDGLAGGEQYF	TGCAGCGTTGATGGGCTAGCGGGCGGCGAGCAGTACTTC
NA	NA	12	TRBJ2-1	TRBV20-1	CSARGPVNEQFF	TGCAGTGCTAGAGGGCCCGTCAATGAGCAGTTCTTC